The rows below give T cell receptor beta chains drawn from one sample of a study of cytomegalovirus exposure and HLA in healthy donors. Sequencing was performed with immunoSEQ multiplex PCR; in TCRdb, only in-frame clones are kept and a portion is missing. Of 150,000 to 200,000 clones in the sample, over 75% were seen once. Sequences were obtained from PBMCs. The origin of the receptors is a male donor in good health and CMV-seronegative. The CDR3 runs from the conserved cysteine through the conserved F or W. The D gene is left open where the match is weak. Some rows mark clone size as missing; the rest say once, few, many or name a class of expanded clone.

j_call clone_size d_call v_call cdr3_nt cdr3_aa
TRBJ2-3 NA TRBD2 TRBV30 TGTGCCTGGACCCGTGGCGGGGGGGTTGATACGCAGTATTTT CAWTRGGGVDTQYF
TRBJ1-1 NA NA TRBV7-2 TGTGCCAGCAGCTTATCGCCAGAGAACACTGAAGCTTTCTTT CASSLSPENTEAFF
TRBJ2-3 few NA TRBV7-8 TGTGCCAGCAGCTTAGGTATCTCGGGCACAGATACGCAGTATTTT CASSLGISGTDTQYF
TRBJ2-7 once NA TRBV19 TGTGCCAGTAGAAGATCCCAGACAGGATCCTCCTACGAGCAGTACTTC CASRRSQTGSSYEQYF
TRBJ2-1 NA TRBD1 TRBV10-2 TGCGCCAGCAGTCTTTGGACAGGCCTCTCCTACAATGAGCAGTTCTTC CASSLWTGLSYNEQFF
TRBJ1-3 few NA TRBV7-2 TGTGCCAGCAGCTTCACAACAGGGTTCGAAAACACCATATATTTT CASSFTTGFENTIYF
TRBJ1-2 NA TRBD1 TRBV10-3 TGTGCCATCAGTACGGGACAGGGGGGAGCTAACTATGGCTACACCTTC CAISTGQGGANYGYTF
TRBJ2-3 once NA TRBV29-1 TGCAGCGTTTTCCGGGAGTGGACGCAGTATTTT CSVFREWTQYF
TRBJ1-1 NA NA TRBV29-1 TGCAGCGTTGAAAGGGGCAGTCGAGCTTTCTTT CSVERGSRAFF
TRBJ2-1 NA TRBD1 TRBV6-1 TGTGCCAGCAGTGAATGGGACAGGCGAAGTAATGAGCAGTTCTTC CASSEWDRRSNEQFF
TRBJ1-1 once TRBD1 TRBV5-1 TGCGCCAGCAGGACAGGGGTCCTAGGGATGAACACTGAAGCTTTCTTT CASRTGVLGMNTEAFF
TRBJ2-1 NA TRBD2 TRBV10-2 TGCGCCAGCAGTACTAGCGGGGGGTACAATGAGCAGTTCTTC CASSTSGGYNEQFF
TRBJ1-6 NA NA TRBV7-9 TGTTCCAGCAGCTTAACAGGACAGCGAAATTCACCCCTCCACTTT CSSSLTGQRNSPLHF
TRBJ1-3 NA NA TRBV4-1 TGCGCCAGCAGCCAAGATGGGACACCCTCTGGAAACACCATATATTTT CASSQDGTPSGNTIYF
TRBJ2-1 NA TRBD1 TRBV11-3 TGTGCCAGCAGCGCAACCGGGACAGGGGGTGGGGAGCAGTTCTTC CASSATGTGGGEQFF
TRBJ1-2 NA NA TRBV30 TGTGCCTGGAGTCGGGATAGGACGTTGCGTGGCTACACCTTC CAWSRDRTLRGYTF
TRBJ2-3 NA NA TRBV11-2 TGTGCCAGCAGCTTAGTGGCAGGGGCTACAGATACGCAGTATTTT CASSLVAGATDTQYF
TRBJ2-3 NA TRBD2 TRBV10-2 TGCGCCAGCGGGGAAACGGGGGGGCCTGATACGCAGTATTTT CASGETGGPDTQYF
TRBJ1-2 few TRBD1 TRBV6-1 TGTGCCAGCAGTCCGGACAGGGGGCCAGTTGGCTACACCTTC CASSPDRGPVGYTF
TRBJ2-7 NA NA TRBV7-9 TGTGCCAGCAGCTTAAACAGGGCCGGCGAGCAGTACTTC CASSLNRAGEQYF
TRBJ2-5 NA NA TRBV6-5 TGTGCCAGCAGTTACGATTCGCGGGGCCAGGGAGAGACCCAGTACTTC CASSYDSRGQGETQYF
TRBJ1-1 NA NA TRBV5-8 TGTGCCAGCAGCTTACAGTTTCTAGCTTTCTTT CASSLQFLAFF
TRBJ1-1 few TRBD1 TRBV7-9 TGTGCCAGCAGCAGCCGGGACAGGCCCTTTCGGGGAACTGAAGCTTTCTTT CASSSRDRPFRGTEAFF
TRBJ1-5 NA NA TRBV29-1 TGCAGCGTTGAAATTAGTAGCAATCAGCCCCAGCATTTT CSVEISSNQPQHF
TRBJ1-5 NA NA TRBV7-8 TGTGCCAGCAGCCTCGACAGCTATCAGCCCCAGCATTTT CASSLDSYQPQHF
TRBJ2-5 once NA TRBV9 TGTGCCAGCAGCGCAGGAGGCGGGGCGGGGGAGACCCAGTACTTC CASSAGGGAGETQYF
TRBJ1-4 NA TRBD1 TRBV6-6 TGTGCCAGCAGTCACCACAGGGGTAATACTAATGAAAAACTGTTTTTT CASSHHRGNTNEKLFF
TRBJ1-1 few TRBD1 TRBV6-6 TGTGCCAGCAGTTTTCCGGGACAGGGGAACACTGAAGCTTTCTTT CASSFPGQGNTEAFF
TRBJ1-6 NA NA TRBV6-6 TGTGCCAGCAGTCGGGACACCCCTTTGCTCAATTCACCCCTCCACTTT CASSRDTPLLNSPLHF
TRBJ2-7 NA TRBD1 TRBV6-5 TGTGCCAGCAGTTACTCGAATCCGGACAGGGGCTACGAGCAGTACTTC CASSYSNPDRGYEQYF
TRBJ2-2 NA TRBD1 TRBV9 TGTGCCAGCAGCGCAAGGACAGGGACCGGGGAGCTGTTTTTT CASSARTGTGELFF
TRBJ2-3 few NA TRBV4-1 TGCGCCAGCAGCCATCCCGGACTAGGAGGGGGAAGCACAGATACGCAGTATTTT CASSHPGLGGGSTDTQYF
TRBJ1-6 NA NA TRBV4-2 TGTGCCAGCAGCCAAGATTGGCGGGAGAATTCACCCCTCCACTTT CASSQDWRENSPLHF
TRBJ1-5 NA NA TRBV19 TGTGCCAGTAGTATTACGGGGATAAGTAGCAATCAGCCCCAGCATTTT CASSITGISSNQPQHF
TRBJ2-5 few TRBD1 TRBV7-9 TGTGCCAGCAGCTTACTTTCCCAGGGGGCTGCGACCCAGTACTTC CASSLLSQGAATQYF
TRBJ2-1 NA TRBD1 TRBV5-1 TGCGCCAGCAGCCGTCTCGTGGGGACAGGGGGTTACAATGAGCAGTTCTTC CASSRLVGTGGYNEQFF
TRBJ2-2 NA TRBD2 TRBV10-3 TGTGCCATCAGTGAAAGGACTAGCGGGGTAACCGGGGAGCTGTTTTTT CAISERTSGVTGELFF